This T cell receptor (beta chain) was sequenced in a study of control samples from healthy donors and cancer patients. Measured with immunoSEQ multiplex PCR; TCRdb has only the in-frame clones, and not every one. Among approximately 140,000 clones, roughly 86% were seen once, and the ten largest hold approximately 7.5%. This clonotype was obtained from a man over 45 with head and neck cancer. Sequenced sample: PBMCs.

The CDR3 is CASSLIYNEQFF. In nucleotides, the CDR3 is TGTGCCAGCAGCTTAATTTACAATGAGCAGTTCTTC. The rearrangement uses TRBV11-2 and TRBJ2-1; D call uncertain. V was cut by 2 bases and J by 4 bases, with 3 bases left in between. Germline lookup yields CDR1 SGHAT and CDR2 FQNNGV. The CDR3 contains 12 residues.